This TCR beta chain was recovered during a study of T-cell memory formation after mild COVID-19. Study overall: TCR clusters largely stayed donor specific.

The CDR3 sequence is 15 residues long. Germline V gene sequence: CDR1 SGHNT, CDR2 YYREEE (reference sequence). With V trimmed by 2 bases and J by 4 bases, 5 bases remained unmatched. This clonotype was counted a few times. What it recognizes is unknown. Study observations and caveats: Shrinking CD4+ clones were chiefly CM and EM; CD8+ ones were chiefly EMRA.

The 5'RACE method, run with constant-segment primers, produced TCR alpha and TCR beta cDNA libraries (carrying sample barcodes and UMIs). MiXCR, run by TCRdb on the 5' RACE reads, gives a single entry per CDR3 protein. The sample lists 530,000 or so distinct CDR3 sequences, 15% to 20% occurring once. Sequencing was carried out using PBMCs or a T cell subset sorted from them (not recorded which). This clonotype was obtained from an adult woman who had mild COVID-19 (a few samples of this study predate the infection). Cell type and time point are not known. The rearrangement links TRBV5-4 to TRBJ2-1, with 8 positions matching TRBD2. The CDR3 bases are TGTGCCAGCAGCTTTCGGACTAGCCTTTACAATGAGCAGTTCTTC. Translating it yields CASSFRTSLYNEQFF.